The TCR beta chain described here comes from a study of shared clonotypes between healthy human individuals. Whole-study results and caveats: Among non-shared clonotypes, generation probabilities were lower than among those shared by all four donors. Naive CD4 clonotypes were shared across several donors at 5% to 6%.

CD45RO negativity and positive selection for CCR7 defined naive CD8 cells, a population that excluded terminally differentiated effector memory CD45RA+ cells. In the case of this clone: Antigen specificity is unknown.

Germline assignment: CDR1 SGHRS and CDR2 YFSETQ. The CDR3 sequence is 15 residues long. V dropped 1 base and J dropped 4 bases, with 15 bases sitting between them. An even split of each subset's genomic DNA across several immunoSEQ plates was performed. In the original analysis: Junction-only sequences without quality scores came from ImmunoSEQ, so filtering differed. The data were produced by immunoSEQ multiplex PCR, yet TCRdb's version contains in-frame clones alone and is incomplete. V and J calls and clone size follow that table, whereas D and trimming were derived from the DNA. The sample records roughly 2,000,000 clones, over 85% being singletons.

The chain combines TRBV5-1 with TRBJ2-7; D possibly matches TRBD1 or TRBD2 (6 bases each). Sequenced: naive CD8+ T cells sorted from blood. The sequence was collected from a man younger than 30 in good health. The DNA for the CDR3 is TGCGCCAGCAGCTTGTACAGGGAGGTGCTGTACGAGCAGTACTTC. Protein: CASSLYREVLYEQYF.